This entry is about one T cell receptor beta chain. Its target is not known. The record originates from a study of cytomegalovirus exposure and HLA in healthy donors. Study observations and caveats: With DRB1 most and HLA-C fewest, TCR association rates differed between HLA loci in a later analysis. The authors listed about 170 TCR beta chains as cytomegalovirus-associated. Reportedly, HLA-A and HLA-B alleles of most subjects were accurately predicted from TCR beta.

PCR used 60 Vbeta primers and 13 Jbeta primers. This table comes from immunoSEQ multiplex PCR, and its TCRdb copy is limited to in-frame clones, with some not included. This sample has about 110,000 clones, with less than 85% found just once. The CDR3 sequence is 14 residues long. V dropped 8 bases and J dropped 3; count of bases not matched to a gene: 5. Germline lookup yields CDR1 SNHLY and CDR2 FYNNEI. Sequencing was performed on PBMCs. The chain has TRBV2 and TRBJ1-3; 9 bases fit TRBD1. The sequence was obtained from a man aged 55 to 70 in good health and CMV-seronegative. The DNA of the CDR3 is TGTGCCAGCCACAGGGGGCAGGGTGGAAACACCATATATTTT. It encodes CASHRGQGGNTIYF.